This TCR beta chain came from a study of blood T cells in healthy people across ages (dated by TCRdb to the mid-2010s). Concerning the study at large: In model experiments, template switching captured roughly one uniquely barcoded TCR beta cDNA molecule for every two T cells. Age-related changes in TCR beta repertoire diversity were measured in the study by deep sequencing normalized with unique cDNA molecular identifiers. To avoid experimental bias, donors of different ages were spread randomly across the sequencing lanes. Four age groups were formed from the donors: young (average 16 years), middle-aged (approximately 40), aged (around 62) and long-lived (about 80). Two additional independent replicas of 1 million unique cDNA reads from the same blood draw were analyzed for two donors (one aged 18 to 30 and one aged 80 or older).

Libraries came from 5' RACE. The sample was run on an Illumina HiSeq 2500. A second PCR of 7 to 11 cycles was run with a J-beta primer mix and a sample-barcoded 5' primer. A template-switch 5' adaptor carrying 12 random nucleotides introduced a unique molecular identifier onto each TCR beta cDNA molecule. Each sample yielded at least 3 million CDR3-containing paired-end reads. First-strand cDNA synthesis was performed from all RNA using the Mint cDNA synthesis kit, with priming by a TRBC-specific oligonucleotide. Following uracil-DNA glycosylase treatment, a first 18-cycle PCR with universal primers M1SS and BC2_uni_R was performed on all cDNA. Turning to the authors' computational methods: For normalization, 1 million high-quality reads were randomly selected from each sample, with every read carrying a distinct molecular identifier. Reads sharing molecular identifiers were discarded rather than binned into consensus sequences. MiTCR, set to a Q25 quality threshold and the strictest error-elimination algorithm, was used for CDR3 identification, clonotype clustering and error correction. Lower-bound total TCR beta diversity was estimated with a nonparametric unseen species model using Euler transformation. The public reads were reprocessed in TCRdb via fastp at Q25 and MiXCR, keeping in-frame beta chains. CDR3 protein sequences are deduplicated, and each keeps its most common genes and DNA. TCRdb, rather than the study authors, made the V and J calls. The sample table shows about 1.4 million distinct CDR3 sequences, and almost 60% are seen once. The ten largest clones represent 5.5% to 8% of the sample.

The cysteine opens and the phenylalanine closes a CDR3 of 13 amino acids. This entry keeps only the CDR3 DNA: 39 bases, framed from base 1. According to the germline V gene (reference sequence), CDR1 reads MNHEY and CDR2 reads SMNVEV. V is shortened by 4 bases, J by 6 bases, and the region joining them spans 10 bases. The roughly 37 donors, aged about 6 to 95 years, were systemically healthy Caucasian individuals from Russia. Each donor gave approximately 9.4 milliliters of peripheral blood, drawn into EDTA-treated Vacutainer tubes. Ficoll-Paque density-gradient centrifugation was used to isolate PBMCs, with at least 6 million per sample. Trizol reagent was used to extract total RNA from PBMCs, with at least 5.5 micrograms per sample. For every donor, flow cytometry on a PBMC aliquot measured the percentage of naive CD45RAhigh/CD27high T cells. Overall study outcomes, separate from this receptor: Compared with the aged group, more naive CD4+ T cells, fewer expanded clones and increased TCR diversity were shown by the long-lived group, suggesting age selection. Donor CMV infection status was unknown, potentially confounding age-related changes in expanded clonotypes. Observed TCR beta diversity per million T cells fell roughly linearly with age, and a significant reduction was already apparent by age approximately 40. There was a strong correlation between observed TCR beta diversity and the percentage of naive T cells measured by flow cytometry. Because profiling used bulk unsorted PBMCs, naive and antigen-experienced compartments could not be compared conclusively. Estimates of total diversity from one million sequenced T cells were regarded as lower bounds and underestimates.

Note on this clonotype: Its antigen has not been determined. Base-call qualities are not available, and no considerably larger clone is one nucleotide away.

Sequenced sample: blood. The chain is assembled from TRBV27 and TRBJ2-1; tentative D gene TRBD2, with 5 bases matching. This receptor was obtained from a man younger than 30 in good health. The CDR3 region reads CASSYLGGNEQFF. The sequenced DNA: TGTGCCAGCAGTTACCTAGGAGGCAATGAGCAGTTCTTC.